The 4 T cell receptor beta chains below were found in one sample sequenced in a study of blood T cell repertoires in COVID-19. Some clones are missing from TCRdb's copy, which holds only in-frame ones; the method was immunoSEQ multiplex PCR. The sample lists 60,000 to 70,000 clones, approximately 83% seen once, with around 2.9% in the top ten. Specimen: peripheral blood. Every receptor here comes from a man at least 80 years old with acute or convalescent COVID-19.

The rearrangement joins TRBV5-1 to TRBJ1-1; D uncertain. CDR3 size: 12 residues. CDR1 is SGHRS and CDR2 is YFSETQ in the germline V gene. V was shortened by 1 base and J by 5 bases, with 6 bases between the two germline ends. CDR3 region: CASSLRGTEAFF. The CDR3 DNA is TGCGCCAGCAGCTTGCGGGGTACTGAAGCTTTCTTT.

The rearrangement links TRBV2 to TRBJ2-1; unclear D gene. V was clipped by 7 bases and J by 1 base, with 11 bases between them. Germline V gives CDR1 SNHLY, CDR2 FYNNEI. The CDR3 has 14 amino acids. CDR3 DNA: TGTGCCAGCATCGGCGGTGTATCCTACAATGAGCAGTTCTTC. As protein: CASIGGVSYNEQFF.

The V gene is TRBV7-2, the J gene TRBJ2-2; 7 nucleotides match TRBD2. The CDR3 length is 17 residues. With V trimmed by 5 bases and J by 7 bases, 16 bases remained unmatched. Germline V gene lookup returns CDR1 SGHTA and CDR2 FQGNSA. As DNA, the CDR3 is TGTGCCAGCAGCGTTGGGGCTTGGGGAGGGCAAAACGGGGAGCTGTTTTTT. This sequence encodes CASSVGAWGGQNGELFF.

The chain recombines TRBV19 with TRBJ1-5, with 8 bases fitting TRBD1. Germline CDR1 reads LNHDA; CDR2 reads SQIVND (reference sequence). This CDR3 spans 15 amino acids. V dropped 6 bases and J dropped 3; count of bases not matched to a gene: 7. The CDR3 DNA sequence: TGTGCCAGTAGGGAGGACAGGGCATTCAATCAGCCCCAGCATTTT. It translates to CASREDRAFNQPQHF. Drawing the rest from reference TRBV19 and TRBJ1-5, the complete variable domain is DGGITQSPKYLFRKEGQNVTLSCEQNLNHDAMYWYRQDPGQGLRLIYYSQIVNDFQKGDIAEGYSVSREKKESFPLTVTSAQKNPTAFYLCASREDRAFNQPQHFGDGTRLSIL.